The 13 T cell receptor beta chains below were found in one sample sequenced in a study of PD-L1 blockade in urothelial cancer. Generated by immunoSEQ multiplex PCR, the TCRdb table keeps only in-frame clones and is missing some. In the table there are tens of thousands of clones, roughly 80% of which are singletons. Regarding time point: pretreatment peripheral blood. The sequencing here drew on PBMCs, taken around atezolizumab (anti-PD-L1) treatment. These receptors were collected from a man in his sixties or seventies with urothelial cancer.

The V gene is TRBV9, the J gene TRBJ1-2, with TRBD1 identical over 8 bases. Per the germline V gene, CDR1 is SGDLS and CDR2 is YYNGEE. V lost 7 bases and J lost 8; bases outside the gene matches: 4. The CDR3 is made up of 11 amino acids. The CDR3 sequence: CASDRGRGYTF. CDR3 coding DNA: TGTGCCAGCGACAGGGGAAGAGGCTACACCTTC.

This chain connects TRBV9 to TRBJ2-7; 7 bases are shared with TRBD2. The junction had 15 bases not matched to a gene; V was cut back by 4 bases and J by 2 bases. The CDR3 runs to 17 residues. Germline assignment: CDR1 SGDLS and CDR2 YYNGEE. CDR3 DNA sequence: TGTGCCAGCAGCTTTAGGGAGGCAGCGGGGTTCCCCTACGAGCAGTACTTC. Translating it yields CASSFREAAGFPYEQYF.

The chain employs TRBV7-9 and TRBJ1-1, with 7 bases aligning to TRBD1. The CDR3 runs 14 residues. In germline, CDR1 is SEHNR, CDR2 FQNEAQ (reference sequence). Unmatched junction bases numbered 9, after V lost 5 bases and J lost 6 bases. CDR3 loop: CASSIQGGSAEAFF. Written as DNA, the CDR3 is TGTGCCAGCAGCATCCAGGGGGGTTCGGCTGAAGCTTTCTTT.

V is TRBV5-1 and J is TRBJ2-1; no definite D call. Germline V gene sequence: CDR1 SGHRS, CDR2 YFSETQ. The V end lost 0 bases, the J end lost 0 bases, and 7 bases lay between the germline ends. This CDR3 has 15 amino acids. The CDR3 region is CASSLAKSSYNEQFF. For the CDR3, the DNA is TGCGCCAGCAGCTTGGCCAAGAGCTCCTACAATGAGCAGTTCTTC.

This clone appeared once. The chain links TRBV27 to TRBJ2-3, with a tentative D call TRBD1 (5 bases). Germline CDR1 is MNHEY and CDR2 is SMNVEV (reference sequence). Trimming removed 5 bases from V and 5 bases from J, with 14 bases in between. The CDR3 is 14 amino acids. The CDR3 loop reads CASSPRVMGDTQYF. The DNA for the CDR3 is TGTGCCAGCAGTCCCAGGGTTATGGGAGATACGCAGTATTTT.

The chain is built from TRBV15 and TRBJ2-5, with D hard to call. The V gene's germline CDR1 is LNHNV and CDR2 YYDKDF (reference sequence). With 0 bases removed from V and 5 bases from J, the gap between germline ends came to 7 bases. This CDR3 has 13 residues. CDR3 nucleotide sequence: TGTGCCACCAGCAGAGATCTTTCCGAGACCCAGTACTTC. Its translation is CATSRDLSETQYF.

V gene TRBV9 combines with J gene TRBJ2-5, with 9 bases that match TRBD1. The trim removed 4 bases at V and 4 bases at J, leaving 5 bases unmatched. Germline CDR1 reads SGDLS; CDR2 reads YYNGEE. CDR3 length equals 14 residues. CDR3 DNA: TGTGCCAGCAGCACACAGGGGGCTGGAGAGACCCAGTACTTC. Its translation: CASSTQGAGETQYF.

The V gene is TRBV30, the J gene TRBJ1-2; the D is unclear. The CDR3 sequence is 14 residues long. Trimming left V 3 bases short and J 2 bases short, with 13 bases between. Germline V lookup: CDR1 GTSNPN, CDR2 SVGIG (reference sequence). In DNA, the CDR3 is TGTGCCTGGAGCGGAATCAGAGGAAACTATGGCTACACCTTC. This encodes CAWSGIRGNYGYTF.

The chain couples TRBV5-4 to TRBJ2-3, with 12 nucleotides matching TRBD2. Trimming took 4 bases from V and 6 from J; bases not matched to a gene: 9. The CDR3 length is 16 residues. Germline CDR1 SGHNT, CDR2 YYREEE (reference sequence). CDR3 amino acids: CASSREASGRGDTQYF. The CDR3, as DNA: TGTGCCAGCAGCAGGGAGGCTAGCGGGAGGGGCGATACGCAGTATTTT.

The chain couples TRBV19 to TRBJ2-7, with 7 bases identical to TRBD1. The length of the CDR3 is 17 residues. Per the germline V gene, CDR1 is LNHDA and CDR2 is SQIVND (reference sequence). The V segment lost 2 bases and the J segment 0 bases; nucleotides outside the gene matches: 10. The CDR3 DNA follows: TGTGCCAGTAGTATATCAACCGGGACAGCCCTCTCCTACGAGCAGTACTTC. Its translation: CASSISTGTALSYEQYF.

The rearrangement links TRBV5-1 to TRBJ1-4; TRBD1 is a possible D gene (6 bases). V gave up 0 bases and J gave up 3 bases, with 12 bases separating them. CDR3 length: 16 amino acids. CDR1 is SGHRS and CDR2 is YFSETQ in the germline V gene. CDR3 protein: CASSLAGDPANEKLFF. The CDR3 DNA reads TGCGCCAGCAGCTTGGCAGGGGATCCGGCTAATGAAAAACTGTTTTTT.

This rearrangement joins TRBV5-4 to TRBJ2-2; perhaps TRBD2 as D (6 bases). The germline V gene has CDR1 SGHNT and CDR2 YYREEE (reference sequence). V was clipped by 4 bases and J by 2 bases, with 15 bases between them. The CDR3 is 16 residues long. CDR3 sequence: CASSPEGRTNTGELFF. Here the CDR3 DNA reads TGTGCCAGCAGCCCGGAGGGCAGGACTAACACCGGGGAGCTGTTTTTT.

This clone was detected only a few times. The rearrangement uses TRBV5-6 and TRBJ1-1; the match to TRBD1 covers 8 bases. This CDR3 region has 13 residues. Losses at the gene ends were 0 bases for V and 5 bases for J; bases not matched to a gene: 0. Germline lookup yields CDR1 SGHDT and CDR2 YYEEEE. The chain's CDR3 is CASSLGDRTEAFF. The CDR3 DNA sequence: TGTGCCAGCAGCTTGGGGGACAGGACTGAAGCTTTCTTT.